This T cell receptor beta chain was captured by sequencing in a study of blood T cell repertoires in COVID-19. How the authors handled the data: For nucleated cells, counts were estimated from reference gene primer amplification. Measured with immunoSEQ multiplex PCR; TCRdb has only the in-frame clones, and not every one. For V, J and clone size, that table is used; D and trimming come from the DNA. The repertoire holds tens of thousands of clones, 80% to 90% seen once, with roughly 2% in the top ten. This CDR3 region has 14 residues. Per germline, CDR1 MNHEY and CDR2 SVGAGI. V gave up 4 bases and J gave up 1 base, with 10 bases separating them. This clone was detected only once.

V and J are TRBV6-5 and TRBJ1-1; D remains unclear. Sequencing was performed on peripheral blood. The source is a man aged 30-40 years with acute or convalescent COVID-19. CDR3 DNA sequence: TGTGCCAGCAGTTTCAGACACCCGAACACTGAAGCTTTCTTT. Translated: CASSFRHPNTEAFF.